The 29 T cell receptor beta chains reported below all come from one sample, sequenced in a study of control samples from healthy donors and cancer patients. The data were produced by immunoSEQ multiplex PCR, yet TCRdb's version contains in-frame clones alone and is incomplete. Altogether about 150,000 clones are present, approximately 93% being singletons, with the ten largest covering around 2.4%. Sample: blood. The receptors shown here come from a man aged 50 to 60 in good health.

The chain links TRBV6-5 to TRBJ2-7; 7 bases are shared with TRBD2. V lost 6 bases to trimming and J lost 3 bases; unmatched junction nucleotides: 11. Germline CDR1 and CDR2: MNHEY and SVGAGI. CDR3 length equals 15 residues. As DNA, the CDR3 is TGTGCCAGCAGATCCGGGGAGGGGAATATCTACGAGCAGTACTTC. This encodes CASRSGEGNIYEQYF.

J is TRBJ2-6 and V is TRBV10-2; 10 bases align to TRBD1. With 8 bases clipped from V and 4 bases from J, the junction kept 8 bases outside the gene matches. The germline V gene encodes CDR1 WSHSY and CDR2 SAAADI. The CDR3 covers 16 residues. CDR3 residues: CASGRGTGVGANVLTF. Written as DNA, the CDR3 is TGCGCCAGCGGACGTGGGACAGGGGTCGGGGCCAACGTCCTGACTTTC.

The genes are TRBV7-6 and TRBJ1-4; D is unresolved. Trimming stripped 3 bases from V and 5 bases from J, with 16 bases between. Germline lookup yields CDR1 SGHVS and CDR2 FNYEAQ. The CDR3 length is 16 residues. The CDR3, as DNA: TGTGCCAGCAGCTTGGATTGGACGGACCCCAATGAAAAACTGTTTTTT. This gives the protein CASSLDWTDPNEKLFF.

This clone was observed once. The rearrangement links TRBV28 to TRBJ2-2; D is possibly TRBD1 (5 bases). The V gene's germline CDR1 is MDHEN and CDR2 SYDVKM. The CDR3 runs to 16 residues. Trimming pared 2 bases from V and 0 bases from J, leaving 10 bases between. The CDR3 is CASSLGAGTNTGELFF. The CDR3, as DNA: TGTGCCAGCAGTTTAGGGGCAGGAACGAACACCGGGGAGCTGTTTTTT.

The CDR3 reads CASSLVGGRTGYYEQYF. In DNA form, the CDR3 reads TGTGCCAGCAGCTTAGTAGGAGGAAGGACAGGGTACTACGAGCAGTACTTC. The chain uses TRBV7-9 and TRBJ2-7; TRBD1 agrees at 8 bases. The V gene end was trimmed by 1 base and the J gene end by 3 bases; junction bases not matched to a gene: 11. This CDR3 comprises 17 residues. Germline V gene sequence: CDR1 SEHNR, CDR2 FQNEAQ (reference sequence).

This CDR3 is CASSEDDPQPQHF. CDR3 sequence (DNA): TGTGCCAGCAGTGAAGACGACCCACAGCCCCAGCATTTT. The V and J genes are TRBV6-1 and TRBJ1-5; D is ambiguous. The CDR3 loop spans 13 amino acids. Germline-derived CDR1 and CDR2 are MNHNS and SASEGT. Between the trimmed V and J ends, which lost 1 base and 7 bases, there was a span of 8 bases.

The genes are TRBV5-1 and TRBJ2-3; D possibly matches TRBD1 or TRBD2 (6 bases each). This CDR3 comprises 15 residues. In germline, CDR1 is SGHRS, CDR2 YFSETQ. V gave up 4 bases and J gave up 0 bases, with 12 bases separating them. The CDR3 nucleotides are TGCGCCAGCAGCGCGGGGACAACTAGCACAGATACGCAGTATTTT. It yields the protein CASSAGTTSTDTQYF.

The rearrangement links TRBV27 to TRBJ1-4; 8 nucleotides line up with TRBD1. The V segment lost 6 bases and the J segment 7 bases; nucleotides outside the gene matches: 16. The length of the CDR3 is 17 residues. Germline V CDR1 and CDR2: MNHEY, SMNVEV (reference sequence). CDR3 sequence (DNA): TGTGCCAGCAGCCTAACCGGGACAGGCGCGCCTCGTGAAAAACTGTTTTTT. Amino acids: CASSLTGTGAPREKLFF.

The CDR3 protein is CASSSRTPLDSNEQFF. The CDR3 coding sequence is TGTGCCAGCAGCTCCCGGACTCCTCTTGATTCCAATGAGCAGTTCTTC. V is TRBV9 and J is TRBJ2-1; a weak D match, TRBD2 (5 bases). Between the trimmed V and J ends, which lost 4 bases and 6 bases, there was a span of 20 bases. The germline V gene encodes CDR1 SGDLS and CDR2 YYNGEE. CDR3 length: 16 amino acids.

V and J are TRBV7-9 and TRBJ2-3; weak D call: TRBD2 (5 bases). Germline assignment: CDR1 SEHNR and CDR2 FQNEAQ (reference sequence). V was clipped by 3 bases and J by 4 bases, with 11 bases between them. The CDR3 is 14 residues long. The CDR3 reads CASSFGLSPDTQYF. In DNA, the CDR3 is TGTGCCAGCAGCTTTGGACTTAGCCCAGATACGCAGTATTTT.

V usage is TRBV4-1 and J usage is TRBJ2-6; 8 positions match TRBD2. Unmatched junction bases numbered 6, after V lost 2 bases and J lost 0 bases. The CDR3 is 18 residues long. CDR1 is MGHRA, CDR2 YSYEKL, per germline. The CDR3: CASSQPGTRVSGANVLTF. DNA for the CDR3: TGCGCCAGCAGCCAACCCGGGACTAGGGTCTCTGGGGCCAACGTCCTGACTTTC.

The chain carries TRBV5-1 and TRBJ2-1; 7 positions agree with TRBD1. The CDR3 consists of 14 residues. The trim removed 4 bases at V and 8 bases at J, leaving 9 bases unmatched. In germline, CDR1 is SGHRS, CDR2 YFSETQ. This chain's CDR3 is CASSRTGARDEQFF. For the CDR3, the DNA is TGCGCCAGCAGCCGGACAGGAGCTAGGGATGAGCAGTTCTTC. Full variable domain (remainder filled in from reference TRBV5-1 and TRBJ2-1): KAGVTQTPRYLIKTRGQQVTLSCSPISGHRSVSWYQQTPGQGLQFLFEYFSETQRNKGNFPGRFSGRQFSNSRSEMNVSTLELGDSALYLCASSRTGARDEQFFGPGTRLTVL.

The rearrangement joins TRBV27 to TRBJ1-6, with 7 bases identical to TRBD1. The CDR3 totals 16 residues. The germline gives CDR1 MNHEY, CDR2 SMNVEV (reference sequence). V dropped 3 bases and J dropped 6; count of bases not matched to a gene: 8. Here the CDR3 DNA reads TGTGCCAGCAGTTTTGGAGACAGGGTCTTTAATTCACCCCTCCACTTT. Translated: CASSFGDRVFNSPLHF.

In DNA form, the CDR3 reads TGTGCCAGCAGGCCTGGAGGATTGGACGAGCAGTACTTC. It encodes CASRPGGLDEQYF. The chain uses TRBV6-5 and TRBJ2-7; tentative D call: TRBD2 (5 bases). In germline, CDR1 is MNHEY, CDR2 SVGAGI. The CDR3 length is 13 residues. Trimming removed 6 bases from V and 5 bases from J, with 14 bases in between.

The count of this clone is one. The chain recombines TRBV5-1 with TRBJ2-2, with unresolved D. Germline V gene sequence: CDR1 SGHRS, CDR2 YFSETQ. The CDR3 spans 14 residues. Between the trimmed V and J ends, which lost 7 bases and 8 bases, there was a span of 18 bases. CDR3 residues: CASPDSPRRGELFF. The CDR3 coding sequence is TGCGCCAGCCCCGATTCGCCTCGTCGGGGGGAGCTGTTTTTT.

This clone was observed once. The chain carries TRBV28 and TRBJ1-1; D gene uncertain. The CDR3 covers 17 residues. Germline lookup yields CDR1 MDHEN and CDR2 SYDVKM. V dropped 3 bases and J dropped 1 base, with 18 bases sitting between them. The CDR3, as DNA: TGTGCCAGCAGTTTTTCCCCCCAGGACTCCACGAACACTGAAGCTTTCTTT. It encodes CASSFSPQDSTNTEAFF. The variable domain in full, with the rest retrieved from reference TRBV28 and TRBJ1-1, is DVKVTQSSRYLVKRTGEKVFLECVQDMDHENMFWYRQDPGLGLRLIYFSYDVKMKEKGDIPEGYSVSREKKERFSLILESASTNQTSMYLCASSFSPQDSTNTEAFFGQGTRLTVV.

Turning to this clone: This specimen includes other DNA sequences encoding the same CDR3. The V gene is TRBV12-3 or TRBV12-4, the J gene TRBJ2-7; D is uncertain. CDR3 size: 11 residues. Trimming cost V 5 bases and J 4 bases, with 6 bases left between them. The CDR3 region is CASSLTYEQYF. The CDR3 nucleotides read TGTGCCAGCAGTCTTACTTACGAGCAGTACTTC.

The genes are TRBV5-1 and TRBJ2-5; D perhaps matches TRBD1 (6 bases). Trimming left V 2 bases short and J 5 bases short, with 16 bases between. The CDR3 runs to 15 residues. Germline CDR1 SGHRS, CDR2 YFSETQ. The CDR3: CASSFGPGVGETQYF. In nucleotides, the CDR3 is TGCGCCAGCAGCTTCGGCCCAGGGGTGGGCGAGACCCAGTACTTC.

The chain links TRBV19 to TRBJ2-2; no firm D call. Germline V gene sequence: CDR1 LNHDA, CDR2 SQIVND (reference sequence). The V end was cut by 8 bases, the J end by 3 bases, with 19 bases between. The CDR3 length is 16 residues. The CDR3 DNA sequence: TGTGCCAGTTTATTTGGTTCCGGGTTGGACACCGGGGAGCTGTTTTTT. Protein sequence: CASLFGSGLDTGELFF. Based on the CDR3 plus reference TRBV19 and TRBJ2-2, the full variable domain is DGGITQSPKYLFRKEGQNVTLSCEQNLNHDAMYWYRQDPGQGLRLIYYSQIVNDFQKGDIAEGYSVSREKKESFPLTVTSAQKNPTAFYLCASLFGSGLDTGELFFGEGSRLTVL.

V is TRBV20-1 and J is TRBJ2-1, with D unclear. V lost 5 bases and J lost 3, with 5 bases in between. Germline lookup yields CDR1 DFQATT and CDR2 SNEGSKA (reference sequence). The length of the CDR3 is 11 residues. CDR3 DNA sequence: TGCAGTGCTGGGTTCTACAATGAGCAGTTCTTC. It encodes CSAGFYNEQFF.

The chain couples TRBV6-1 to TRBJ2-2; the D is unclear. This CDR3 has 15 amino acids. Germline CDR1 and CDR2: MNHNS and SASEGT. The germline V and J ends were trimmed by 1 base and 0 bases, with 6 bases remaining between them. CDR3: CASSEGGTNTGELFF. The CDR3 nucleotides read TGTGCCAGCAGTGAAGGAGGCACGAACACCGGGGAGCTGTTTTTT.

The chain has TRBV25-1 and TRBJ2-3, with D unresolved. Looked up from germline, CDR1 is MGHDK and CDR2 is SYGVNS. The V end lost 7 bases, the J end lost 0 bases, and 2 bases lay between the germline ends. The CDR3 spans 11 residues. The CDR3 sequence is CASKSTDTQYF. The CDR3 coding sequence is TGTGCCAGCAAGAGCACAGATACGCAGTATTTT.

The chain joins TRBV6-2 or TRBV6-3 to TRBJ2-7; D is unclear. Germline values: CDR1 MNHEY, CDR2 SVGEGT. The germline V and J ends were trimmed by 3 bases and 2 bases, with 8 bases remaining between them. CDR3 length: 13 amino acids. CDR3 DNA sequence: TGTGCCAGCAGTTATTCATTCACCTACGAGCAGTACTTC. It yields the protein CASSYSFTYEQYF.

The V call is TRBV28, the J call TRBJ1-3; TRBD1 might be the D (5 bases). CDR3 size: 15 residues. Germline values: CDR1 MDHEN, CDR2 SYDVKM. Trimming pared 5 bases from V and 5 bases from J, leaving 16 bases between. CDR3 sequence: CASSQGTGKRNTIYF. The CDR3 nucleotides read TGTGCCAGCAGTCAAGGAACAGGAAAGAGAAACACCATATATTTT.

The chain has TRBV19 and TRBJ2-7; TRBD2 aligns across 12 bases. The CDR3 runs 16 residues. Trimming took 5 bases from V and 1 from J; bases not matched to a gene: 6. Per the germline V gene, CDR1 is LNHDA and CDR2 is SQIVND (reference sequence). This chain's CDR3 is CASSLYGTSGSYEQYF. CDR3 sequence (DNA): TGTGCCAGTAGTCTTTACGGGACTAGCGGGTCCTACGAGCAGTACTTC. Supplemented by reference TRBV19 and TRBJ2-7, the full variable domain reads DGGITQSPKYLFRKEGQNVTLSCEQNLNHDAMYWYRQDPGQGLRLIYYSQIVNDFQKGDIAEGYSVSREKKESFPLTVTSAQKNPTAFYLCASSLYGTSGSYEQYFGPGTRLTVT.

V is TRBV12-3 or TRBV12-4 and J is TRBJ2-7, with unresolved D. V lost 5 bases and J lost 4, with 9 bases in between. The CDR3 has 12 amino acids. CDR3 loop: CASSPLGYEQYF. The CDR3 nucleotides read TGTGCCAGCAGTCCACTCGGTTACGAGCAGTACTTC.

The V gene is TRBV18, the J gene TRBJ1-3, with no clear D. V lost 2 bases, J lost 0 bases, and 11 bases lay in between. The CDR3 has 16 amino acids. Per germline, CDR1 KGHSH and CDR2 LQKENI. CDR3 sequence (DNA): TGTGCCAGCTCACCATTGTCCTTGATCTCTGGAAACACCATATATTTT. It translates to CASSPLSLISGNTIYF.

With respect to this clone: The same CDR3 arises from other DNA sequences in this sample as well. The CDR3 DNA reads TGTGCCTGGAGTTCGGGGGGAAACACTGAAGCTTTCTTT. It codes for CAWSSGGNTEAFF. This chain links TRBV30 with TRBJ1-1; possible D gene TRBD1, 5 bases. V lost 2 bases, J lost 2 bases, and 9 bases lay in between. From germline, CDR1 is GTSNPN and CDR2 SVGIG (reference sequence). The CDR3 length is 13 residues. Based on the CDR3 plus reference TRBV30 and TRBJ1-1, the full variable domain is SQTIHQWPATLVQPVGSPLSLECTVEGTSNPNLYWYRQAAGRGLQLLFYSVGIGQISSEVPQNLSASRPQDRQFILSSKKLLLSDSGFYLCAWSSGGNTEAFFGQGTRLTVV.

The table lists this clone with a count of one. The chain employs TRBV7-9 and TRBJ2-7; 7 nucleotides line up with TRBD1. CDR1 and CDR2 (germline): SEHNR, FQNEAQ (reference sequence). This CDR3 spans 14 amino acids. With V trimmed by 5 bases and J by 1 base, 5 bases remained unmatched. The CDR3 DNA reads as TGTGCCAGCAGCCCAAGGGACAGATCCTACGAGCAGTACTTC. It is translated as CASSPRDRSYEQYF.